The 18 T cell receptor beta chains below come from one sample, sequenced in a study of technical replicates of blood from several donors. This table comes from immunoSEQ multiplex PCR, and its TCRdb copy is limited to in-frame clones, with some not included. The sample shows some 64,000 clones, 70% to 90% of them seen only once. Sequenced: PBMCs. The receptors come from a human donor in good health. Some clones in this sample may be carry-over from other donors' samples.

This clone was counted between two and nine times. Within the sample, other DNA sequences also encode this same CDR3. V gene TRBV5-1 combines with J gene TRBJ1-2; 7 bases align to TRBD1. With 3 bases clipped from V and 0 bases from J, the junction kept 2 bases outside the gene matches. This CDR3 spans 14 amino acids. In germline, CDR1 is SGHRS, CDR2 YFSETQ. CDR3 loop: CASSWDSSNYGYTF. The CDR3 DNA reads as TGCGCCAGCAGCTGGGACAGCTCTAACTATGGCTACACCTTC.

The CDR3 DNA follows: TGTGCCAGCAGCATAAGCGGGACGGGGGGAAACACCATATATTTT. Amino acid sequence: CASSISGTGGNTIYF. The V gene is TRBV7-2, the J gene TRBJ1-3, with D tentatively TRBD1 (5 bases). CDR1 and CDR2 (germline): SGHTA, FQGNSA. V was pared by 5 bases and J by 4 bases, with 15 bases between. The CDR3 loop spans 15 amino acids.

The chain couples TRBV12-5 to TRBJ1-4; D is uncertain. Germline V lookup: CDR1 LGHNT, CDR2 FRNRAP. Between the trimmed V and J ends, which lost 5 bases and 10 bases, there was a span of 17 bases. The CDR3 runs to 14 residues. CDR3 in DNA: TGTGCTAGTGGTGCGTCGGTTGCGTCGGGAAAACTGTTTTTT. As protein: CASGASVASGKLFF.

The genes are TRBV11-2 and TRBJ2-7, with 9 bases fitting TRBD2. Trimming at V came to 5 bases and at J to 3 bases, leaving 8 bases not matched to a gene. The CDR3 runs 15 residues. CDR1 SGHAT and CDR2 FQNNGV come from the germline V gene. The CDR3 sequence: CASSLTVSGSYEQYF. The CDR3 DNA reads TGTGCCAGCAGCCTCACAGTTAGCGGGAGCTACGAGCAGTACTTC.

This clone was counted a few times. The rearrangement joins TRBV7-2 to TRBJ1-1; no firm D call. V lost 3 bases and J 8 bases, leaving 13 bases between the germline ends. This CDR3 contains 13 residues. Germline lookup yields CDR1 SGHTA and CDR2 FQGNSA. This CDR3 reads CASSFGRTLEAFF. The CDR3 DNA is TGTGCCAGCAGCTTCGGACGGACTCTCGAAGCTTTCTTT.

The V call is TRBV10-3, the J call TRBJ2-1, with a weak D call TRBD2 (6 bases). V was shortened by 4 bases and J by 3 bases, with 10 bases between the two germline ends. The CDR3 runs 14 residues. The germline V gene encodes CDR1 ENHRY and CDR2 SYGVKD. The CDR3 loop reads CAISGGGNYNEQFF. DNA of the CDR3: TGTGCCATCAGTGGTGGCGGGAACTACAATGAGCAGTTCTTC.

Only one count was recorded for this clone. This sequence joins TRBV7-9 and TRBJ2-3; 7 nucleotides match TRBD1. Germline CDR1 reads SEHNR; CDR2 reads FQNEAQ (reference sequence). The CDR3 extends over 15 amino acids. V gave up 6 bases and J gave up 5 bases; unmatched junction bases: 11. The CDR3 nucleotides are TGTGCCAGCAGGAGATGGGACAGTTGGAAAGATACGCAGTATTTT. Protein product: CASRRWDSWKDTQYF.

The V and J genes are TRBV5-6 and TRBJ1-3; 9 positions match TRBD1. The CDR3 has 16 amino acids. Unmatched junction bases numbered 4, after V lost 3 bases and J lost 0 bases. Germline CDR1 SGHDT, CDR2 YYEEEE. The CDR3 DNA reads as TGTGCCAGCAGCTCCGGGACAGGGAGCTCTGGAAACACCATATATTTT. Its protein is CASSSGTGSSGNTIYF.

V usage is TRBV5-1 and J usage is TRBJ2-5; 7 bases are shared with TRBD1. The CDR3 spans 14 residues. Germline-derived CDR1 and CDR2 are SGHRS and YFSETQ. The trim removed 4 bases at V and 5 bases at J, leaving 8 bases unmatched. CDR3 DNA: TGCGCCAGCAGCCTGGGACAGCCTGTGGAGACCCAGTACTTC. Translated: CASSLGQPVETQYF.

This chain connects TRBV9 to TRBJ2-7, with TRBD2 matching 11 bases. CDR3 size: 15 residues. Germline loops: CDR1 SGDLS, CDR2 YYNGEE. V lost 4 bases and J lost 1; bases outside the gene matches: 4. CDR3 sequence: CASSPRTSGSYEQYF. CDR3 DNA sequence: TGTGCCAGCAGCCCGCGGACTAGCGGGTCCTACGAGCAGTACTTC.

The chain links TRBV6-6 to TRBJ1-4, with TRBD1 identical over 9 bases. CDR3 length: 15 residues. From germline, CDR1 is MNHNY and CDR2 SVGAGI (reference sequence). V gave up 5 bases and J gave up 3 bases; unmatched junction bases: 4. CDR3 amino acids: CASSPQGAANEKLFF. CDR3 in DNA: TGTGCCAGCAGTCCACAGGGGGCAGCTAATGAAAAACTGTTTTTT.

The chain carries TRBV7-8 and TRBJ1-4; tentatively, D is TRBD1 (5 bases). The V gene lost 5 bases and the J gene lost 8 bases, with 27 bases spanning the gap. The CDR3 totals 18 residues. Germline V CDR1 and CDR2: SGHVS, FQNEAQ. The CDR3 sequence: CASSLQRPGGRVGEKLFF. Written as DNA, the CDR3 is TGTGCCAGCAGCCTCCAGAGACCCGGGGGGAGGGTTGGAGAAAAACTGTTTTTT.

The rearrangement uses TRBV7-2 and TRBJ2-1; tentative D call: TRBD2 (6 bases). Germline V gene sequence: CDR1 SGHTA, CDR2 FQGNSA. Trimming pared 5 bases from V and 5 bases from J, leaving 19 bases between. CDR3 size: 16 residues. CDR3 in amino acids: CASSQEAGRFNNEQFF. CDR3 nucleotides: TGTGCCAGCAGCCAAGAGGCGGGGCGGTTTAACAATGAGCAGTTCTTC.

The rearrangement links TRBV10-3 to TRBJ2-6; no definite D call. Looked up from germline, CDR1 is ENHRY and CDR2 is SYGVKD. CDR3 size: 14 residues. With 4 bases removed from V and 0 bases from J, the gap between germline ends came to 4 bases. The CDR3, as DNA: TGTGCCATCAGTGGAGACTCTGGGGCCAACGTCCTGACTTTC. Protein sequence: CAISGDSGANVLTF.

This chain links TRBV7-6 with TRBJ2-6, with 7 bases that match TRBD1. Germline CDR1 is SGHVS and CDR2 is FNYEAQ. V shed 5 bases and J 4 bases; nucleotides not matched to a gene: 8. The CDR3 spans 16 residues. The CDR3 region is CASSRQGSMGANVLTF. CDR3 coding DNA: TGTGCCAGCAGCCGACAGGGTTCTATGGGGGCCAACGTCCTGACTTTC.

V usage is TRBV5-1 and J usage is TRBJ2-7; 7 bases are shared with TRBD2. Germline trimming cut 1 base from V and 4 bases from J; bases unmatched to any gene: 8. The germline V gene has CDR1 SGHRS and CDR2 YFSETQ. The CDR3 loop spans 15 amino acids. CDR3 region: CASSLSASGVYEQYF. The CDR3 DNA is TGCGCCAGCAGCTTGAGTGCTAGCGGAGTATACGAGCAGTACTTC.

V is TRBV5-6 and J is TRBJ2-3; 11 bases are shared with TRBD2. CDR3 length: 16 amino acids. Germline V gene lookup returns CDR1 SGHDT and CDR2 YYEEEE. J lost 7 bases, V lost 4 bases, and 11 bases had no gene match. CDR3 DNA sequence: TGTGCCAGCAGCCTCGGATCTAGCGGGGGGATATATACGCAGTATTTT. Its protein product is CASSLGSSGGIYTQYF. Looking up the rest from reference TRBV5-6 and TRBJ2-3 gives the full variable domain: DAGVTQSPTHLIKTRGQQVTLRCSPKSGHDTVSWYQQALGQGPQFIFQYYEEEERQRGNFPDRFSGHQFPNYSSELNVNALLLGDSALYLCASSLGSSGGIYTQYFGPGTRLTVL.

This chain uses TRBV10-3 with TRBJ2-3; 12 nucleotides agree with TRBD2. The V gene end was trimmed by 3 bases and the J gene end by 6 bases; junction bases not matched to a gene: 7. This CDR3 spans 16 amino acids. Germline loops: CDR1 ENHRY, CDR2 SYGVKD. This CDR3 reads CAISEGASGRADTQYF. The CDR3 nucleotides are TGTGCCATCAGTGAAGGGGCTAGCGGGAGGGCTGATACGCAGTATTTT.